Listed below are T cell receptor beta chains from one sample, sequenced in a study of OX40 agonist ivuxolimab in advanced cancers. Using immunoSEQ multiplex PCR, the repertoire was profiled, and TCRdb retains in-frame clones only, with some absent. The table includes about 45,000 clones, about 90% detected once. This specimen consisted of CD4+ or CD8+ T cells sorted from blood, obtained in a trial of the OX40 agonist ivuxolimab. Every receptor here comes from an adult with an advanced solid tumor such as melanoma, head and neck, liver or kidney cancer. CDR3s include the opening cysteine and the closing phenylalanine or tryptophan. The order of the fields is J gene, D gene, V gene, clone size, CDR3 protein, CDR3 DNA. The D gene is left open where the match is weak. Rows may omit the clone size; those that give it use once, few, many or a size class.

>TRBJ2-3|TRBD2|TRBV7-9|once
CASSIVGGRTDTQYF
TGTGCCAGCAGCATCGTGGGGGGGAGAACAGATACGCAGTATTTT
>TRBJ2-3|TRBD1|TRBV5-6|NA
CASSLRGQSATDTQYF
TGTGCCAGCAGCTTGCGGGGACAGTCGGCCACAGATACGCAGTATTTT
>TRBJ2-7|NA|TRBV7-2|NA
CASSRQAQPHEQYF
TGTGCCAGCAGCCGGCAGGCGCAGCCCCACGAGCAGTACTTC
>TRBJ1-5|TRBD1|TRBV7-2|NA
CASSLAPGQGSGNQPQHF
TGTGCCAGCAGCTTAGCGCCGGGACAGGGTAGTGGCAATCAGCCCCAGCATTTT
>TRBJ2-1|NA|TRBV2|NA
CASSDWRDINEQFF
TGTGCCAGCAGTGATTGGAGGGATATCAATGAGCAGTTCTTC
>TRBJ1-1|NA|TRBV18|few
CASSQGALNTEAFF
TGTGCCAGCTCCCAGGGAGCCCTGAACACTGAAGCTTTCTTT
>TRBJ2-3|TRBD1|TRBV6-1|NA
CASIFQGEDTQYF
TGTGCCAGCATCTTTCAGGGGGAAGATACGCAGTATTTT
>TRBJ2-7|NA|TRBV25-1|NA
CASSPLGRSSYEQYF
TGTGCCAGCAGCCCTTTAGGCAGGAGCTCCTACGAGCAGTACTTC
>TRBJ2-5|TRBD1|TRBV5-1|NA
CASSLGTGLETQYF
TGCGCCAGCAGCTTGGGGACAGGGCTGGAGACCCAGTACTTC
>TRBJ2-2|NA|TRBV18|NA
CASSPPRMGAQGTGELFF
TGTGCCAGCTCACCACCGAGGATGGGGGCGCAGGGCACCGGGGAGCTGTTTTTT
>TRBJ1-1|NA|TRBV28|few
CASSPGLNTEAFF
TGTGCCAGCAGCCCCGGCCTAAACACTGAAGCTTTCTTT
>TRBJ2-7|NA|TRBV10-2|medium-sized
CASSVEGAHEQYF
TGCGCCAGCAGTGTTGAAGGGGCCCACGAGCAGTACTTC
>TRBJ1-3|TRBD1|TRBV29-1|few
CSVGQGDGNTIYF
TGCAGCGTAGGACAGGGGGACGGAAACACCATATATTTT
>TRBJ1-3|NA|TRBV29-1|NA
CSVEGRQASSGNTIYF
TGCAGCGTTGAGGGGCGACAGGCTAGCTCTGGAAACACCATATATTTT
>TRBJ1-5|NA|TRBV28|NA
CASSFMGLGRLGGQPQHF
TGTGCCAGCAGTTTTATGGGCTTGGGGCGCCTCGGTGGCCAGCCCCAGCATTTT
>TRBJ1-1|NA|TRBV19|NA
CASSIGKAKNTEAFF
TGTGCCAGTAGTATAGGGAAAGCGAAGAACACTGAAGCTTTCTTT
>TRBJ1-1|NA|TRBV4-2|NA
CASSQEGTGGTEAFF
TGTGCCAGCAGCCAAGAAGGAACGGGGGGCACTGAAGCTTTCTTT
>TRBJ1-6|NA|TRBV5-1|NA
CASSLRDLYNSPLHF
TGCGCCAGCAGCTTGCGGGACCTCTATAATTCACCCCTCCACTTT
>TRBJ2-5|NA|TRBV7-8|NA
CASSPKRSQETQYF
TGTGCCAGCAGCCCGAAGCGGAGCCAAGAGACCCAGTACTTC
>TRBJ1-5|TRBD1|TRBV19|NA
CASTSTGVQPQHF
TGTGCCAGTACCTCGACAGGGGTTCAGCCCCAGCATTTT
>TRBJ2-5|NA|TRBV30|NA
CASLGKTGETQYF
TGTGCCAGCCTGGGCAAGACCGGGGAGACCCAGTACTTC
>TRBJ1-1|NA|TRBV6-5|NA
CASSRGTAEAFF
TGTGCCAGCAGCCGGGGGACGGCTGAAGCTTTCTTT
>TRBJ2-7|TRBD1|TRBV19|few
CASSIAQDRGHEQYF
TGTGCCAGTAGTATAGCTCAGGACAGGGGCCACGAGCAGTACTTC
>TRBJ2-3|NA|TRBV10-3|NA
CAISPTSQGGLGADTQYF
TGTGCCATCAGTCCCACCTCCCAGGGAGGCCTCGGTGCAGATACGCAGTATTTT
>TRBJ1-4|NA|TRBV7-9|once
CASSPAHEKLFF
TGTGCCAGCAGCCCCGCCCATGAAAAACTGTTTTTT
>TRBJ2-5|TRBD2|TRBV9|NA
CASSGSGTPRTQYF
TGTGCCAGCAGCGGTAGCGGGACCCCAAGGACCCAGTACTTC
>TRBJ2-2|NA|TRBV5-6|once
CASTPDQVSTGELFF
TGTGCCAGCACCCCGGACCAGGTAAGCACCGGGGAGCTGTTTTTT
>TRBJ2-2|TRBD2|TRBV25-1|NA
CASSALAGATGELFF
TGTGCCAGCAGTGCTCTAGCGGGAGCCACCGGGGAGCTGTTTTTT
>TRBJ2-2|NA|TRBV10-3|NA
CAIRQDIGNTGELFF
TGTGCCATCAGGCAGGACATCGGGAACACCGGGGAGCTGTTTTTT
>TRBJ2-7|TRBD2|TRBV6-6|NA
CASRSGLAGSF
TGTGCCAGCAGGTCGGGACTAGCGGGCTCCTTC
>TRBJ1-5|NA|TRBV7-2|few
CASSPLGQPQHF
TGTGCCAGCAGCCCCCTCGGTCAGCCCCAGCATTTT
>TRBJ2-7|NA|TRBV19|NA
CASRRDPSRYEQYF
TGTGCCAGTAGAAGGGACCCCTCCAGATACGAGCAGTACTTC
>TRBJ1-4|TRBD1|TRBV10-3|NA
CAIGDSREKLFF
TGTGCCATCGGGGACAGTCGTGAAAAACTGTTTTTT
>TRBJ2-1|NA|TRBV7-2|NA
CASSLVGSYNEQFF
TGTGCCAGCAGCTTAGTCGGGAGCTACAATGAGCAGTTCTTC
>TRBJ1-3|TRBD1|TRBV6-5|NA
CASSLGQGIGNTIYF
TGTGCCAGCAGCTTGGGACAGGGGATAGGAAACACCATATATTTT
>TRBJ1-1|TRBD1|TRBV29-1|NA
CSVGQNSGTGAEAFF
TGCAGCGTTGGACAAAACTCCGGGACAGGGGCTGAAGCTTTCTTT
>TRBJ2-3|TRBD2|TRBV28|NA
CASSLRSAGAADTQYF
TGTGCCAGCAGTTTGCGATCGGCGGGAGCAGCAGATACGCAGTATTTT
>TRBJ1-5|NA|TRBV4-2|NA
CASSQDWPNQPQHF
TGTGCCAGCAGCCAAGATTGGCCCAATCAGCCCCAGCATTTT
>TRBJ2-2|NA|TRBV11-2|NA
CASSLQQRGGELFF
TGTGCCAGCAGCCTACAACAGAGGGGCGGGGAGCTGTTTTTT
>TRBJ2-5|TRBD2|TRBV5-1|NA
CASSLAGMAGGAETQYF
TGCGCCAGCAGCTTGGCCGGTATGGCGGGAGGGGCGGAGACCCAGTACTTC
>TRBJ1-2|TRBD1|TRBV5-1|NA
CASSYQGQGYTF
TGCGCCAGCAGCTATCAGGGACAGGGCTACACCTTC
>TRBJ2-3|TRBD2|TRBV5-1|NA
CASSLQASGPHTQYF
TGCGCCAGCAGCTTGCAGGCTAGCGGGCCCCATACGCAGTATTTT
>TRBJ1-5|TRBD1|TRBV19|few
CASSIGQGRVEPQHF
TGTGCCAGTAGTATAGGACAGGGGCGAGTTGAGCCCCAGCATTTT
>TRBJ1-2|NA|TRBV19|NA
CASSRVRTKGYTF
TGTGCCAGTAGTAGAGTCCGGACTAAGGGCTACACCTTC
>TRBJ2-7|TRBD2|TRBV19|NA
CASSIGLAGDEQYF
TGTGCCAGTAGTATAGGACTAGCGGGAGACGAGCAGTACTTC
>TRBJ2-2|TRBD1|TRBV29-1|once
CSLQGQGVGGELFF
TGCAGCTTACAAGGACAGGGGGTAGGCGGGGAGCTGTTTTTT
>TRBJ1-3|NA|TRBV7-9|NA
CASSSIWTVLSGNTIYF
TGTGCCAGCAGCTCGATCTGGACGGTCCTCTCTGGAAACACCATATATTTT
>TRBJ2-7|NA|TRBV11-2|NA
CASSLTGGTPYEQYF
TGTGCCAGCAGCTTAACGGGCGGTACTCCCTACGAGCAGTACTTC
>TRBJ1-2|TRBD1|TRBV7-2|NA
CASSLARTGPFGYTF
TGTGCCAGCAGCTTAGCCCGGACAGGGCCCTTTGGCTACACCTTC
>TRBJ2-3|NA|TRBV6-4|NA
CASSDSGLNTDTQYF
TGTGCCAGCAGTGACTCCGGACTAAACACAGATACGCAGTATTTT
>TRBJ1-5|NA|TRBV28|NA
CASSYTEQPQHF
TGTGCCAGCAGTTACACGGAGCAGCCCCAGCATTTT
>TRBJ2-3|NA|TRBV13|NA
CASSLTVSGSTDTQYF
TGTGCCAGCAGCTTAACGGTGTCGGGGAGCACAGATACGCAGTATTTT